A selection of T cell receptor beta chains follows, all from one sample in a study of blood T cell repertoires in COVID-19. Profiling relied on immunoSEQ multiplex PCR, and the TCRdb table lists in-frame clones only, not all of them. The sample holds over 350,000 clones; about nine tenths are singletons and the top ten take about 1.5%. The sequencing input was peripheral blood. These receptors all stem from a young woman with active or convalescent COVID-19. Each CDR3 is given with its conserved first and last residue. The D gene is left open where the match is weak. Size is stated for part of the rows, as once, few or many counts, or as a class when the clone is expanded.

TRBV3-1/TRBV3-2	.	.	TRBJ2-7	TGTGCCAGCAGCCAAGGCAGGGGAAGCTACGAGCAGTACTTC	CASSQGRGSYEQYF
TRBV7-8	.	.	TRBJ1-1	TGTGCCAGCAGCCTCGGTAGACAGAACACTGAAGCTTTCTTT	CASSLGRQNTEAFF
TRBV18	TRBD2	once	TRBJ2-1	TGTGCCAGCTCACCACCGGGACTAGCTATAAATGAGCAGTTCTTC	CASSPPGLAINEQFF
TRBV18	.	.	TRBJ1-1	TGTGCCAGCTCACTACAGGGGAACACTGAAGCTTTCTTT	CASSLQGNTEAFF
TRBV6-5	.	.	TRBJ1-2	TGTGCCAGCAGTTACGCAGTATCCTTCAAAAATTATGGCTACACCTTC	CASSYAVSFKNYGYTF
TRBV4-2	.	.	TRBJ1-4	TGTGCCAGCAGCCAATCTGGACTCTACTCAACTAATGAAAAACTGTTTTTT	CASSQSGLYSTNEKLFF
TRBV3-1/TRBV3-2	TRBD2	.	TRBJ2-2	TGTGCCAGCAGTGCGGGGGGACCAAACACCGGGGAGCTGTTTTTT	CASSAGGPNTGELFF
TRBV25-1	.	.	TRBJ1-3	TGTGCCAGCAGCGGACAGCTAGTGAACACCATATATTTT	CASSGQLVNTIYF
TRBV15	TRBD1	.	TRBJ2-1	TGTGCCACCAGCAAAGGGGACAGGGGCTACAATGAGCAGTTCTTC	CATSKGDRGYNEQFF
TRBV19	.	.	TRBJ1-5	TGTGCCAGTAGTATAATCGGTGGAGGTCAGCCCCAGCATTTT	CASSIIGGGQPQHF
TRBV15	.	.	TRBJ2-7	TGTGCCACCAGCAGAGAGGGCGGGTCCTACGAGCAGTACTTC	CATSREGGSYEQYF
TRBV5-1	.	.	TRBJ1-1	TGCGCCAGCAGCTTGGATGGCGGGGGCAGGGGTGAAGCTTTCTTT	CASSLDGGGRGEAFF
TRBV6-5	.	.	TRBJ1-1	TGTGCCAGCTCGGCCAGGGATGGCACTGAAGCTTTCTTT	CASSARDGTEAFF
TRBV7-8	TRBD1	.	TRBJ1-4	TGTGCCAGCAGCTTAGCGACCGGGACAGGGCAGGAAAAACTGTTTTTT	CASSLATGTGQEKLFF
TRBV29-1	.	.	TRBJ1-1	TGCAGCGGGCAGGGATATACCGAAGCTTTCTTT	CSGQGYTEAFF
TRBV2	TRBD1	.	TRBJ1-1	TGTGCCAGCAGTCGCAGGGGGCTGAACACTGAAGCTTTCTTT	CASSRRGLNTEAFF
TRBV10-3	TRBD2	.	TRBJ2-7	TGTGCCATCAGTCCACAGACTAGCGGGGTCTCCTACGAGCAGTACTTC	CAISPQTSGVSYEQYF
TRBV19	.	.	TRBJ2-7	TGTGCCAGTAGTATAATGGACTCCATGTCCTACGAGCAGTACTTC	CASSIMDSMSYEQYF
TRBV5-1	.	.	TRBJ1-1	TGCGCCAGCACTCCGGGACAATTGAACACTGAAGCTTTCTTT	CASTPGQLNTEAFF
TRBV30	TRBD1	.	TRBJ1-4	TGTGCCTGGAGTAAGGGGACAGGATACACTGAAAAACTGTTTTTT	CAWSKGTGYTEKLFF
TRBV6-5	.	.	TRBJ2-7	TGTGCCACCCTAGGGGATAACTCCTACGAGCAGTACTTC	CATLGDNSYEQYF
TRBV10-2	TRBD2	.	TRBJ2-1	TGCGCCAGCAGTGATGTTGGGCTAGCGGGGCCCTACAATGAGCAGTTCTTC	CASSDVGLAGPYNEQFF
TRBV11-2	TRBD2	once	TRBJ2-7	TGTGCCAGCAGCCAGCAGGGAGGGAGAATGAGCTCCTACGAGCAGTACTTC	CASSQQGGRMSSYEQYF
TRBV5-1	TRBD1	.	TRBJ1-3	TGCGCCAGCAGCTCGGGGACAGGGGGCGGAAACACCATATATTTT	CASSSGTGGGNTIYF
TRBV7-7	TRBD2	once	TRBJ2-1	TGTGCCAGCAGCCCCGGGGGGGGGCCAAATAATGAGCAGTTCTTC	CASSPGGGPNNEQFF
TRBV5-4	.	.	TRBJ2-6	TGTGCCAGCAGCACGGACAGATCTCGCTCTGGGGCCAACGTCCTGACTTTC	CASSTDRSRSGANVLTF
TRBV30	TRBD1	.	TRBJ2-2	TGTGCCTGGAGTGTATTCGGGACAGGATACACCGGGGAGCTGTTTTTT	CAWSVFGTGYTGELFF
TRBV12-5	.	.	TRBJ2-6	TGTGCTAGTGGTTTGGTTTCAGTCTCTGGGGCCAACGTCCTGACTTTC	CASGLVSVSGANVLTF
TRBV6-5	.	.	TRBJ2-7	TGTGCCAGCAGAGTCCTCCAGGGGCAGGGCGAGCAGTACTTC	CASRVLQGQGEQYF
TRBV19	TRBD1	once	TRBJ1-2	TGTGCCAGTAAGGACAGGGGCCCCGCATCTGCAGGCTACACCTTC	CASKDRGPASAGYTF
TRBV5-1	.	.	TRBJ2-3	TGCGCCAGCAGCTTGGCCGGGCAGGGCGAAGATACGCAGTATTTT	CASSLAGQGEDTQYF
TRBV5-6	.	.	TRBJ1-2	TGTGCCAGCAGGTCGGGAGGGAACTATGGCTACACCTTC	CASRSGGNYGYTF
TRBV6-5	.	.	TRBJ1-2	TGTGCCAGCAGTATTGAGGAGGGGCTATCCTATGGCTACACCTTC	CASSIEEGLSYGYTF
TRBV6-5	.	.	TRBJ1-2	.	CASSSGQGDGYTF
TRBV3-1/TRBV3-2	.	.	TRBJ2-5	TGTGCCAGCAGCCTAAGAAGGGGATCCAACGGAGAGACCCAGTACTTC	CASSLRRGSNGETQYF
TRBV3-1/TRBV3-2	.	few	TRBJ2-2	TGTGCCAGCAGCCGAGGACAGCCGAACACCGGGGAGCTGTTTTTT	CASSRGQPNTGELFF
TRBV18	TRBD1	.	TRBJ2-5	TGTGCCAGCTCACTAGGACAGGGTGAAGCTGAAGAGACCCAGTACTTC	CASSLGQGEAEETQYF
TRBV5-1	.	.	TRBJ2-3	TGCGCCAGCAGCGGGGAGGACAGGCCACCCTCTAGCACAGATACGCAGTATTTT	CASSGEDRPPSSTDTQYF
TRBV6-6	.	.	TRBJ1-5	TGTGCCAGCAGGGCCACGGGAAATCAGCCCCAGCATTTT	CASRATGNQPQHF
TRBV24-1	.	.	TRBJ1-3	TGTGCCACCAGTGATTTGTCCGGACACCCCTCTGGAAACACCATATATTTT	CATSDLSGHPSGNTIYF
TRBV6-6	.	.	TRBJ2-3	TGTGCCAGCAGTTTGACAGGAGCCACAGATACGCAGTATTTT	CASSLTGATDTQYF
TRBV24-1	.	few	TRBJ1-3	TGTGCCACCAGTGACCCTATTCCAACGCAGGGATCTGGAAACACCATATATTTT	CATSDPIPTQGSGNTIYF
TRBV19	TRBD2	.	TRBJ2-1	TGTGCCAGTGCCGGGGGGTTTAATGAGCAGTTCTTC	CASAGGFNEQFF
TRBV6-1	TRBD2	few	TRBJ2-7	TGTGCCAGCAGTGAAACGGGAGGGGTCGGCGAGCAGTACTTC	CASSETGGVGEQYF